The source of this T cell receptor (beta chain) is a study of blood T cell repertoires in COVID-19. Profiling relied on immunoSEQ multiplex PCR, and the TCRdb table lists in-frame clones only, not all of them. The sample includes about 300,000 clones, about 89% of them seen just once. After removal of 3 bases from V and 10 bases from J, the junction contained 17 bases not matched to a gene. The germline V gene encodes CDR1 DFQATT and CDR2 SNEGSKA (reference sequence). The CDR3 has 16 amino acids. This clone was counted many times. The TCR comes from a woman aged 40 to 55 who had recovered from COVID-19. Material for sequencing was PBMCs or T cells enriched from blood (not recorded which). The rearrangement joins TRBV20-1 to TRBJ2-1, with 8 positions matching TRBD2. CDR3 nucleotides: TGCAGTGCTAGTCGTTTGTTACTAGCGGACCGTGGGGAGCAGTTCTTC. Translating it yields CSASRLLLADRGEQFF.